These T cell receptor beta chains were read from a single sample in a study of shared clonotypes between healthy human individuals. Measured with immunoSEQ multiplex PCR; TCRdb has only the in-frame clones, and not every one. Found here are 2 million to 2.5 million clones, about 95% of them singletons; the top ten hold about 1.1%. Sequencing was done on a sample of naive CD8+ T cells sorted from blood. The receptors were sampled from a man aged 18 to 35 in good health. Each CDR3 is given without its conserved first and last residue.

J gene | V gene | CDR3 protein
TRBJ2-3 | TRBV29-1 | SVGAGGSTDTQY
- | TRBV5-1 | ASSLAPGGNEQY
TRBJ2-3 | TRBV10-2 | ASTPGDTQY
TRBJ2-3 | TRBV2 | ASMRGSTDTQY
TRBJ2-7 | TRBV19 | ASSTDTPGAYEQY
TRBJ2-6 | TRBV11-2 | ASPPRGAGANVLT
TRBJ1-1 | TRBV29-1 | SVPTGENTEAF
TRBJ2-1 | TRBV4-1 | ASSPWDRNNEQF
TRBJ2-5 | TRBV19 | ASSIMETQY
TRBJ1-1 | TRBV7-2 | ASSYPGSDRYTLTEAF
TRBJ1-2 | TRBV7-9 | ASSLEGNGYT
TRBJ2-1 | TRBV5-4 | ASSLGETSLEQF
TRBJ2-1 | TRBV9 | ASSAPGQGFNEQF
TRBJ2-7 | TRBV29-1 | SVELDRNYEQY
TRBJ1-1 | TRBV11-2 | ASSLDRRVVGDTEAF
TRBJ2-7 | TRBV21-1 | ASVSGDSLSYEQY
TRBJ1-1 | TRBV7-2 | ASSRRSTEAF
TRBJ2-1 | TRBV2 | ASSASGASVEQF
TRBJ2-7 | TRBV4-1 | ASSQVGSTYEQY
TRBJ2-7 | TRBV27 | ASSPQPGTGVDEQY
TRBJ1-1 | TRBV29-1 | SVDWGVTGTGPNTEAF
TRBJ2-7 | TRBV10-3 | AIGTGVSYEQY
TRBJ2-7 | TRBV4-2 | ASSQTGGMDEQY
TRBJ1-2 | TRBV7-9 | ASSPGGYNYGYT
TRBJ2-3 | TRBV12-5 | ASGPGFGDTQY
TRBJ2-7 | TRBV27 | ASSLLGLNYEQY